This is a list of T cell receptor beta chains from one sample in a study of blood T cell repertoires in COVID-19. Sequencing used immunoSEQ multiplex PCR; TCRdb keeps in-frame clones, though not all of them. The data show around 270,000 clones, with around 89% seen just once and about 4.6% held by the top ten. The sequenced sample was peripheral blood. Receptors originate from a man aged 40-50 years with acute or convalescent COVID-19. Both conserved end residues are part of each CDR3. The D gene is left open where the match is weak. The size of a clone is reported for some rows only, either as once, few or many, or as a class for expanded clones.

-	TRBD1	TRBJ2-7	TRBV2	TGTGCCAGCACTCGGACAGGGGGGAGCTACGAGCAGTACTTC	CASTRTGGSYEQYF
-	-	TRBJ1-6	TRBV9	TGTGCCAGCTCCCAGTACGATAATTCACCCCTCCACTTT	CASSQYDNSPLHF
-	-	TRBJ2-4	TRBV2	TGTGCCAGCAGTGAAAGGTGGGGGCGACAAAACATTCAGTACTTC	CASSERWGRQNIQYF
-	-	TRBJ2-7	TRBV5-6	TGTGCCAGCACCTTTTACGGGCAGGGGCAGTACTTC	CASTFYGQGQYF
few	-	TRBJ2-6	TRBV5-6	TGTGCCAGCAGCAACTACTTTCTCTCTGGGGCCAACGTCCTGACTTTC	CASSNYFLSGANVLTF
-	TRBD1	TRBJ1-2	TRBV4-2	TGTGCCAGCAGCCAAGACCGAGGGGACAGGGGGCGTCGGGGCTACACCTTT	CASSQDRGDRGRRGYTF
-	-	TRBJ1-1	TRBV29-1	TGCAGCGTTGAAGGCAGGGGCACTGAAGCTTTCTTT	CSVEGRGTEAFF
once	-	TRBJ2-3	TRBV5-6	TGTGCCAGCAGCTACGGGGGGCCAACAGATACGCAGTATTTT	CASSYGGPTDTQYF
-	TRBD2	TRBJ2-7	TRBV7-9	TGTGCCAGCACCCTGGGGACGGGGGGCTACGAGCAGTACTTC	CASTLGTGGYEQYF
-	-	TRBJ2-6	TRBV6-6	TGTGCCAGCAGTCCCGGACTGGCGCGAGGGGCCAACGTCCTGACTTTC	CASSPGLARGANVLTF
-	-	TRBJ1-2	TRBV11-1	TGTGCCAGCAGCCTGGACAAGTCTAGGGGCTACACCTTC	CASSLDKSRGYTF
-	-	TRBJ1-3	TRBV28	TGTGCCAGCAGTATTCTTTGGGCTAAATCATCTGGAAACACCATATATTTT	CASSILWAKSSGNTIYF
-	-	TRBJ2-1	TRBV6-5	TGTGCCAGCAGTTTCTGGGCAGTTGATGAGCAGTTCTTC	CASSFWAVDEQFF
once	-	TRBJ1-2	TRBV18	TGTGCCAGCTCACCGATCGGTTCAGGGTCTAACTATGGCTACACCTTC	CASSPIGSGSNYGYTF
-	TRBD1	TRBJ2-4	TRBV12-3/TRBV12-4	TGTGCCAGCCTCTTCAGGGGGTCGGACATTCAGTACTTC	CASLFRGSDIQYF
few	-	TRBJ1-2	TRBV5-1	TGCGCCAGCAGCACAGGACAGCCGGAGGGCTACACCTTC	CASSTGQPEGYTF
once	-	TRBJ2-3	TRBV5-1	TGCGCCAGCAGCCCCACCCCAACAGGGTCTAGCACAGATACGCAGTATTTT	CASSPTPTGSSTDTQYF
-	-	TRBJ2-1	TRBV19	TGTGCCACCCTCCCTACAGGGAGCTCCTACAATGAGCAGTTCTTC	CATLPTGSSYNEQFF
-	TRBD1	TRBJ1-2	TRBV29-1	TGCAGCGCAAGGACAGGGCGCTATGGCTACACCTTC	CSARTGRYGYTF
-	TRBD1	TRBJ1-6	TRBV29-1	TGCAGCGTGAGGACAGGGTACAATTCACCCCTCCACTTT	CSVRTGYNSPLHF
-	TRBD1	TRBJ2-1	TRBV7-2	TGTGCCAGCAGCTTAGGGACAGGACCATACAATGAGCAGTTCTTC	CASSLGTGPYNEQFF
-	-	TRBJ2-7	TRBV5-6	TGTGCCAGCAGCTTGGACAGAACGCAGTACTTC	CASSLDRTQYF
-	-	TRBJ1-1	TRBV3-1/TRBV3-2	TGTGCCAGCAGCCAAGACTCCGACGGAGCCACTGAAGCTTTCTTT	CASSQDSDGATEAFF
-	TRBD2	TRBJ2-7	TRBV7-9	TGTGCCAGCAGCGCCCGAGGGAGGGTCTCCTACGAGCAGTACTTC	CASSARGRVSYEQYF
-	TRBD1	TRBJ1-5	TRBV18	TGTGCCAGCTCTCCGACAGGGAGCCTTAGCGAACCCCAGCATTTT	CASSPTGSLSEPQHF
-	-	TRBJ2-7	TRBV5-1	TGCGCCAGCAGCCCCGAACTTCCAACCTACGAGCAGTACTTC	CASSPELPTYEQYF
-	-	TRBJ2-7	TRBV24-1	TGTGCCACCAGTGACCCCCAGGCCTACGAGCAGTACTTC	CATSDPQAYEQYF
few	TRBD1	TRBJ1-5	TRBV7-6	TGTGCCAGCAGCTCCGACAGGGGCGGTCAGCCCCAGCATTTT	CASSSDRGGQPQHF
few	TRBD1	TRBJ1-2	TRBV19	TGTGCCAGTAGTAGGACAGGGGCGATCAACTATGGCTACACCTTC	CASSRTGAINYGYTF
-	-	TRBJ1-6	TRBV24-1	TGTGCCACCAGTGATTCAACGGATAATTCACCCCTCCACTTT	CATSDSTDNSPLHF
few	-	TRBJ1-2	TRBV24-1	TGTGCCACCAGTGATGGGAGATCTACTAACTATGGCTACACCTTC	CATSDGRSTNYGYTF
-	-	TRBJ1-1	TRBV7-8	TGTGCCAGCAGCTTGGGGGGATCGTGGTCGGGCACTGAAGCTTTCTTT	CASSLGGSWSGTEAFF
-	-	TRBJ2-7	TRBV24-1	TGTGCCACCAGTGACACCCGGGGGGCCCACGAGCAGTACTTC	CATSDTRGAHEQYF
-	TRBD2	TRBJ2-1	TRBV5-1	TGCGCCAGCAGCTTAGGATCTTACCTAGCGGGCAATGAGCAGTTCTTC	CASSLGSYLAGNEQFF
-	TRBD1	TRBJ2-1	TRBV7-9	TGTGCCAGCGGACGGACAGGGGGAAACAATGAGCAGTTCTTC	CASGRTGGNNEQFF
-	TRBD1	TRBJ1-6	TRBV27	TGTGCCAGTCACAGGGGAACTAATTCACCCCTCCACTTT	CASHRGTNSPLHF
-	-	TRBJ2-7	TRBV2	TGTGCCAGCGGGCGGAACCCAGCGGGTGAGCAGTACTTC	CASGRNPAGEQYF
-	-	TRBJ2-7	TRBV7-2	TGTGCCAGCAGCTTAGATTGGCGGGGTAGCTCCTACGAGCAGTACTTC	CASSLDWRGSSYEQYF
-	-	TRBJ1-5	TRBV28	TGTGCCAGCAGTTTAAGCAGCAATCAGCCCCAGCATTTT	CASSLSSNQPQHF
-	TRBD1	TRBJ2-4	TRBV6-1	TGTGCCAGCAGTGAAGGGGCAGGGGGAACCAAAAACATTCAGTACTTC	CASSEGAGGTKNIQYF
few	-	TRBJ2-7	TRBV6-5	TGTGCCAGCAAGAGGGGGAGTAACTACGAGCAGTACTTC	CASKRGSNYEQYF
-	-	TRBJ2-1	TRBV7-2	TGTGCCAGCAGCTTAACGGGCGGGATTTACAATGAGCAGTTCTTC	CASSLTGGIYNEQFF
-	TRBD2	TRBJ2-3	TRBV11-2	TGTGCCAGCAGCCCCGGGACTAGCGTGAATCCTAGCACAGATACGCAGTATTTT	CASSPGTSVNPSTDTQYF
once	TRBD1	TRBJ2-1	TRBV27	TGTGCCAGCAGTTCTACTGACAGGGGGCTGTACAATGAGCAGTTCTTC	CASSSTDRGLYNEQFF
-	TRBD1	TRBJ2-7	TRBV11-2	TGTGCCAGCAGCACCGTGAGGGGGCGAGGAGAGCAGTACTTC	CASSTVRGRGEQYF